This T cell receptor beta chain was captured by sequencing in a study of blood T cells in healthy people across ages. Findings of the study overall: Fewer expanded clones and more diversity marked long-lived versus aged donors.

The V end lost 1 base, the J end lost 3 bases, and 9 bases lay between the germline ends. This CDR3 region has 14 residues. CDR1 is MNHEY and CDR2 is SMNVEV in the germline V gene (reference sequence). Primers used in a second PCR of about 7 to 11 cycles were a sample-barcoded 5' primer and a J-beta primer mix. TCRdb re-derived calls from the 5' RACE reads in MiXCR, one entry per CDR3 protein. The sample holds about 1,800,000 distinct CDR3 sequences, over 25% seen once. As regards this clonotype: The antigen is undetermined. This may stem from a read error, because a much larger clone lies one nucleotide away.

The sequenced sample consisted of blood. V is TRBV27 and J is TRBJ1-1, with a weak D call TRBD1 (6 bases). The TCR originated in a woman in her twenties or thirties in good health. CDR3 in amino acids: CASSLWRGDTEAFF. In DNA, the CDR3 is TGTGCCAGCAGTTTATGGAGGGGGGACACTGAAGCTTTCTTT.